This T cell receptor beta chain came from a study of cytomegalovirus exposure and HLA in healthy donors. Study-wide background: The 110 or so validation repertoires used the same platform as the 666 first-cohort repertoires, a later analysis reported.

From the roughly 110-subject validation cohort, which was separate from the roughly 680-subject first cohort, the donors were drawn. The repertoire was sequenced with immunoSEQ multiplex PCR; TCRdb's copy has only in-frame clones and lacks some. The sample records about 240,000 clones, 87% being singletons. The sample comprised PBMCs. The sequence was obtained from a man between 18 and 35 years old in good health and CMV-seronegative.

DNA for the CDR3: TGCGCCAGCAGCCACCCCTCGAGGGATAGCACAGATACGCAGTATTTT. Its protein is CASSHPSRDSTDTQYF. The genes are TRBV4-1 and TRBJ2-3; D might be TRBD2 (5 bases). This CDR3 contains 16 residues. The germline V gene has CDR1 MGHRA and CDR2 YSYEKL. V was shortened by 3 bases and J by 0 bases, with 13 bases between the two germline ends.